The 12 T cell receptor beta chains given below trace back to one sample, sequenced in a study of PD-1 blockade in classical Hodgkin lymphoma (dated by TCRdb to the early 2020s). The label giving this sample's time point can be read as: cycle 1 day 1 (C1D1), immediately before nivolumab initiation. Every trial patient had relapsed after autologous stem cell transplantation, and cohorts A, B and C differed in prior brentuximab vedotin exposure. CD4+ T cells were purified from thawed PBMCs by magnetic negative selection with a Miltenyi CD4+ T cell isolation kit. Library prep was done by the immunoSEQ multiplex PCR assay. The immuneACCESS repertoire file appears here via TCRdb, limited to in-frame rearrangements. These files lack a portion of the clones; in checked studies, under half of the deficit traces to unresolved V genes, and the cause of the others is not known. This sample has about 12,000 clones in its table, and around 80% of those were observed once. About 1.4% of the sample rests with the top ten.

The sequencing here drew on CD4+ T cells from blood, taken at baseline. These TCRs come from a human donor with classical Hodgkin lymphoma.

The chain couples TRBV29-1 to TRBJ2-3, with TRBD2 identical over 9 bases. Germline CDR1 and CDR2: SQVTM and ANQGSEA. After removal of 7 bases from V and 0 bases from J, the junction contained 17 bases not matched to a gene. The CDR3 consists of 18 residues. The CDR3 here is CSATFWLAGRASTDTQYF. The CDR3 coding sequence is TGCAGCGCCACGTTCTGGCTAGCGGGGCGTGCTAGCACAGATACGCAGTATTTT.

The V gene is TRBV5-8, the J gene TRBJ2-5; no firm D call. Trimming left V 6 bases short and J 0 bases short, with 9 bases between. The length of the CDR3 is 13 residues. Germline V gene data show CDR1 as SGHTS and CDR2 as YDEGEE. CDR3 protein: CASNTRYQETQYF. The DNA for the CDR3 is TGTGCCAGCAATACCAGGTACCAAGAGACCCAGTACTTC.

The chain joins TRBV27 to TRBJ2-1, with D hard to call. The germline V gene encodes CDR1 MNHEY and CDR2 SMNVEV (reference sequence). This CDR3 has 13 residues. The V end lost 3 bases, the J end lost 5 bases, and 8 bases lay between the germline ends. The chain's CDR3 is CASSLTANNEQFF. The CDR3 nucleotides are TGTGCCAGCAGTTTGACGGCTAACAATGAGCAGTTCTTC.

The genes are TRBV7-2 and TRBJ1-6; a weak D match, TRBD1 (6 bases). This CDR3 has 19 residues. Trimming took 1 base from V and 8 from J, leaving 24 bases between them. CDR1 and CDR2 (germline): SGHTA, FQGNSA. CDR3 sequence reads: CASSLEGGSRVRSHSPLHF. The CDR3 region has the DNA TGTGCCAGCAGCTTAGAAGGGGGATCCAGGGTCCGGTCTCATTCACCCCTCCACTTT.

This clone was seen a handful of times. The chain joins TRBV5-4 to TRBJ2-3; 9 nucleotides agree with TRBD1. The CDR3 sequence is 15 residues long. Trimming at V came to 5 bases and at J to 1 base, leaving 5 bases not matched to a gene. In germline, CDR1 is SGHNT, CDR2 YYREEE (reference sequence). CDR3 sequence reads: CASSLDRGGTDTQYF. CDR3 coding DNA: TGTGCCAGCAGTCTGGACAGGGGAGGCACAGATACGCAGTATTTT. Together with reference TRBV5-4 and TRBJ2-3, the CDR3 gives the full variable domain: ETGVTQSPTHLIKTRGQQVTLRCSSQSGHNTVSWYQQALGQGPQFIFQYYREEENGRGNFPPRFSGLQFPNYSSELNVNALELDDSALYLCASSLDRGGTDTQYFGPGTRLTVL.

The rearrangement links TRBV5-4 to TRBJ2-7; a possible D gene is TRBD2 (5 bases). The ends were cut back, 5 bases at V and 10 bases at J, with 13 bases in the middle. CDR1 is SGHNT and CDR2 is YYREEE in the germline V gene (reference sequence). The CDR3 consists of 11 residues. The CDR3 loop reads CASSELGEQYF. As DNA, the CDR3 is TGTGCCAGCAGTGAACTGGGAGAACAGTACTTC. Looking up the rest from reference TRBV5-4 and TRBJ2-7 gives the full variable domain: ETGVTQSPTHLIKTRGQQVTLRCSSQSGHNTVSWYQQALGQGPQFIFQYYREEENGRGNFPPRFSGLQFPNYSSELNVNALELDDSALYLCASSELGEQYFGPGTRLTVT.

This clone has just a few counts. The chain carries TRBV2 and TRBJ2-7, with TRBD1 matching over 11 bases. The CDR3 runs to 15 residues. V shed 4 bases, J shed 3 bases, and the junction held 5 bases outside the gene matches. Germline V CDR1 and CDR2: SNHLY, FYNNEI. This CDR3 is CASSVTGTGGYEQYF. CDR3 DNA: TGTGCCAGCAGTGTTACCGGGACAGGGGGCTACGAGCAGTACTTC.

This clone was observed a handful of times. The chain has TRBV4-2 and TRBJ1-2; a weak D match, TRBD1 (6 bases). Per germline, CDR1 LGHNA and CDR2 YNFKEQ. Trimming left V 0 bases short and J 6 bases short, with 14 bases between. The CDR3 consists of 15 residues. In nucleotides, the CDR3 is TGTGCCAGCAGCCAAGATCCAGGGGTTTCCAATGGCTACACCTTC. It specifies CASSQDPGVSNGYTF.

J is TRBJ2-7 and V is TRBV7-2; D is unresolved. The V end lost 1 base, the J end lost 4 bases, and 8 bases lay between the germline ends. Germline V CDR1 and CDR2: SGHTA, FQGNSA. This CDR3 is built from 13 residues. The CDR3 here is CASSLVWQYEQYF. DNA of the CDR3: TGTGCCAGCAGCTTAGTTTGGCAGTACGAGCAGTACTTC.

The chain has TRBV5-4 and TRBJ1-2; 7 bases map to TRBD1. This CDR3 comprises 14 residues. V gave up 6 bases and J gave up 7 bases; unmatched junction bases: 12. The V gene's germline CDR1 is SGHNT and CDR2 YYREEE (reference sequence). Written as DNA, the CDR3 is TGTGCCAGCACCACTCCGACAGGGCTAGGTGGCTACACCTTC. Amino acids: CASTTPTGLGGYTF.

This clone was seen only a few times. CDR3 region: CASSHRQGQNSPLHF. CDR3 bases: TGTGCCAGCAGCCACCGACAGGGTCAAAATTCACCCCTCCACTTT. This chain uses TRBV14 with TRBJ1-6; 7 bases match TRBD1. The CDR3 covers 15 residues. V was clipped by 3 bases and J by 7 bases; unmatched bases: 6. CDR1 is SGHDN and CDR2 is FVKESK in the germline V gene.

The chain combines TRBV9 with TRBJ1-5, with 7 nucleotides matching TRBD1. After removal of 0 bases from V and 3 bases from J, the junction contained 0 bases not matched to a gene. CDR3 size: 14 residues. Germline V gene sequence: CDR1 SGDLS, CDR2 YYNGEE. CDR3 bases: TGTGCCAGCAGCGTAGAGGGGGCCAATCAGCCCCAGCATTTT. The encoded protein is CASSVEGANQPQHF.